The next 29 T cell receptor beta chains were all read from a single sample in a study of T cell responses to AZD1222 COVID-19 vaccine. Method: immunoSEQ multiplex PCR; TCRdb's copy keeps in-frame clones and lacks some. This table has roughly 100,000 clones, roughly 91% appearing once. The sample in question was peripheral blood, obtained on day 0 of AZD1222 vaccination. The source of these receptors is an adult in good health.

J is TRBJ2-7 and V is TRBV7-7; D ambiguous. This CDR3 spans 14 amino acids. Trimming stripped 5 bases from V and 0 bases from J, with 11 bases between. Per the germline V gene, CDR1 is SSHAT and CDR2 is FNYEAQ (reference sequence). Here the CDR3 reads CASSPDLSSYEQYF. The CDR3 DNA sequence: TGTGCCAGCAGCCCTGACTTGAGCTCCTACGAGCAGTACTTC.

This clone was seen a single time. The chain carries TRBV7-9 and TRBJ2-7, with 7 bases aligning to TRBD1. The V gene's germline CDR1 is SEHNR and CDR2 FQNEAQ (reference sequence). V lost 5 bases to trimming and J lost 1 base; unmatched junction nucleotides: 11. The CDR3 is 16 amino acids. The CDR3: CASSPLGTDFSYEQYF. The CDR3, as DNA: TGTGCCAGCAGCCCCCTCGGGACAGACTTTTCCTACGAGCAGTACTTC.

The chain couples TRBV9 to TRBJ2-1; 8 bases agree with TRBD2. V dropped 3 bases and J dropped 8; count of bases not matched to a gene: 10. Germline assignment: CDR1 SGDLS and CDR2 YYNGEE. There are 15 residues in the CDR3. The CDR3 nucleotides read TGTGCCAGCAGCGAAAGCGGGAGAATTATAGATGAGCAGTTCTTC. Translated: CASSESGRIIDEQFF.

The chain links TRBV30 to TRBJ1-6, with 8 positions matching TRBD1. In germline, CDR1 is GTSNPN, CDR2 SVGIG (reference sequence). The V segment lost 1 base and the J segment 10 bases; nucleotides outside the gene matches: 3. The CDR3 has 13 residues. The CDR3 protein is CAWSAQGGSPLHF. The CDR3 DNA follows: TGTGCCTGGAGTGCACAGGGGGGATCACCCCTCCACTTT.

This rearrangement joins TRBV23-1 to TRBJ1-1; unclear D gene. TRBV23-1 belongs to the ORF category, with a function that is uncertain. V dropped 0 bases and J dropped 1 base, with 3 bases sitting between them. The CDR3 consists of 13 residues. The chain's CDR3 is CASSQSENTEAFF. The CDR3 region has the DNA TGCGCCAGCAGTCAATCGGAGAACACTGAAGCTTTCTTT.

This sequence joins TRBV14 and TRBJ2-2, with D possibly called TRBD1 or TRBD2 (6 bases each). The V end lost 2 bases, the J end lost 4 bases, and 11 bases lay between the germline ends. Germline V gene sequence: CDR1 SGHDN, CDR2 FVKESK. The CDR3 contains 15 residues. The CDR3 bases are TGTGCCAGCAGCCAAAGGGGGGCAGGCACCGGGGAGCTGTTTTTT. Protein product: CASSQRGAGTGELFF.

V gene TRBV28 combines with J gene TRBJ2-1; 8 bases map to TRBD1. Germline V gene sequence: CDR1 MDHEN, CDR2 SYDVKM. This CDR3 comprises 15 residues. V lost 2 bases to trimming and J lost 8 bases; unmatched junction nucleotides: 8. The DNA of the CDR3 is TGTGCCAGCAGTTTAGTATCAGGGGGCAGGGATGAGCAGTTCTTC. Residues: CASSLVSGGRDEQFF.

The chain employs TRBV9 and TRBJ2-1, with D perhaps matching TRBD1 (6 bases). The CDR3 contains 16 residues. Germline CDR1 reads SGDLS; CDR2 reads YYNGEE. The ends were cut back, 2 bases at V and 0 bases at J, with 12 bases in the middle. The CDR3, as DNA: TGTGCCAGCAGCGTTCAGGGGACGGGCTCCTACAATGAGCAGTTCTTC. It specifies CASSVQGTGSYNEQFF.

The rearrangement joins TRBV2 to TRBJ1-5; D is uncertain. This CDR3 spans 13 amino acids. Germline V CDR1 and CDR2: SNHLY, FYNNEI. The V end was cut by 3 bases, the J end by 8 bases, with 11 bases between. CDR3 loop: CASSEVGPEPQHF. The CDR3 DNA follows: TGTGCCAGCAGTGAGGTCGGACCGGAGCCCCAGCATTTT.

The V and J genes are TRBV4-3 and TRBJ2-7; D unclear. Germline assignment: CDR1 LGHNA and CDR2 YSLEER. V lost 5 bases to trimming and J lost 7 bases, with 15 bases between them. This CDR3 region has 13 residues. The CDR3 here is CASSGHHSREQYF. The CDR3 DNA reads as TGCGCCAGCAGCGGCCACCATTCGAGGGAGCAGTACTTC.

This chain uses TRBV12-3 or TRBV12-4 with TRBJ1-1; a weak D match, TRBD1 (5 bases). V was shortened by 10 bases and J by 3 bases, with 12 bases between the two germline ends. The CDR3 consists of 12 residues. CDR3 DNA: TGTGCCACGCAGGGAGCGGACACTGAAGCTTTCTTT. It yields the protein CATQGADTEAFF.

The V gene is TRBV28, the J gene TRBJ2-3; D not resolved. The germline V gene encodes CDR1 MDHEN and CDR2 SYDVKM. The CDR3 sequence is 13 residues long. With 2 bases removed from V and 4 bases from J, the gap between germline ends came to 7 bases. DNA for the CDR3: TGTGCCAGCAGTTTAATTGGGGCAGATACGCAGTATTTT. It codes for CASSLIGADTQYF.

This rearrangement joins TRBV19 to TRBJ2-7; either TRBD1 or TRBD2 may supply D (5 bases each). This CDR3 has 14 residues. Germline lookup yields CDR1 LNHDA and CDR2 SQIVND (reference sequence). Trimming stripped 6 bases from V and 2 bases from J, with 14 bases between. The CDR3, as DNA: TGTGCCAGTAGGGGTGGAGTGGGACCCTACGAGCAGTACTTC. It is translated as CASRGGVGPYEQYF.

The gene calls are TRBV11-2 and TRBJ1-2; weak D call: TRBD1 (5 bases). The length of the CDR3 is 14 residues. Trimming removed 4 bases from V and 4 bases from J, with 13 bases in between. Germline CDR1 SGHAT, CDR2 FQNNGV. The CDR3 DNA follows: TGTGCCAGCAGCTCCCCAAGGGACCCCTATGGCTACACCTTC. It codes for CASSSPRDPYGYTF.

The rearrangement uses TRBV19 and TRBJ2-5; D uncertain. CDR1 is LNHDA, CDR2 SQIVND, per germline (reference sequence). CDR3 length: 13 residues. Trimming left V 4 bases short and J 2 bases short, with 8 bases between. The CDR3 nucleotides are TGTGCCAGTAGTAAGGACGCTCAAGAGACCCAGTACTTC. It yields the protein CASSKDAQETQYF.

The chain employs TRBV4-3 and TRBJ1-2; TRBD1 agrees at 8 bases. The CDR3 extends over 16 amino acids. Germline V gives CDR1 LGHNA, CDR2 YSLEER. The J segment lost 4 bases and the V segment lost 0 bases, leaving 7 bases of the junction unmatched. The chain's CDR3 is CASSQDNNRGSYGYTF. The CDR3 DNA is TGCGCCAGCAGCCAAGATAATAACAGGGGGAGCTATGGCTACACCTTC.

This clone was seen a handful of times. The CDR3, as DNA: TGTGCCAGCAGCCGAGGACAGGGGAGCAATCAGCCCCAGCATTTT. This gives the protein CASSRGQGSNQPQHF. The V call is TRBV5-6, the J call TRBJ1-5; TRBD1 aligns across 9 bases. The CDR3 totals 15 residues. Losses at the gene ends were 4 bases for V and 1 base for J; bases not matched to a gene: 3. Germline V CDR1 and CDR2: SGHDT, YYEEEE.

This clone was seen more than once but under ten times. This chain connects TRBV20-1 to TRBJ1-1; D is unresolved. This CDR3 region has 11 residues. Looked up from germline, CDR1 is DFQATT and CDR2 is SNEGSKA (reference sequence). The V gene lost 5 bases and the J gene lost 2 bases, with 6 bases spanning the gap. The CDR3 reads CSAEGNTEAFF. As DNA, the CDR3 is TGCAGTGCTGAGGGCAACACTGAAGCTTTCTTT.

This clone showed up just a few times. V is TRBV3-1 (or the pseudogene TRBV3-2) and J is TRBJ1-3, with D uncertain. V lost 2 bases, J lost 0 bases, and 26 bases lay in between. Germline V gene sequence: CDR1 LGHDT, CDR2 YNNKEL (reference sequence). This CDR3 region has 21 residues. CDR3 in DNA: TGTGCCAGCAGCCAACCGAGCGTAGGAGGTGGTTGGGCCTGCTCTGGAAACACCATATATTTT. This sequence encodes CASSQPSVGGGWACSGNTIYF.

This sequence joins TRBV27 and TRBJ2-7; D is possibly TRBD2 (5 bases). This CDR3 has 18 amino acids. Germline CDR1 reads MNHEY; CDR2 reads SMNVEV (reference sequence). V lost 2 bases, J lost 7 bases, and 27 bases lay in between. The CDR3 here is CASSLDPRLMLDTREQYF. The CDR3 coding sequence is TGTGCCAGCAGTTTAGATCCCCGACTTATGTTGGATACTAGGGAGCAGTACTTC.

CDR3 residues: CASSLSVYEQYF. The CDR3 region has the DNA TGCGCCAGCAGCTTGTCCGTTTACGAGCAGTACTTC. The rearrangement joins TRBV5-1 to TRBJ2-7; D unclear. Between the trimmed V and J ends, which lost 1 base and 4 bases, there was a span of 6 bases. The CDR3 length is 12 residues. Looked up from germline, CDR1 is SGHRS and CDR2 is YFSETQ.

The chain carries TRBV19 and TRBJ1-2; D ambiguous. CDR3 size: 10 residues. Germline loops: CDR1 LNHDA, CDR2 SQIVND (reference sequence). Trimming cost V 7 bases and J 8 bases, with 8 bases left between them. CDR3 in amino acids: CASNAGGYTF. The CDR3 DNA reads as TGTGCCAGTAACGCTGGAGGCTACACCTTC. Filled out from reference TRBV19 and TRBJ1-2, the complete variable domain reads DGGITQSPKYLFRKEGQNVTLSCEQNLNHDAMYWYRQDPGQGLRLIYYSQIVNDFQKGDIAEGYSVSREKKESFPLTVTSAQKNPTAFYLCASNAGGYTFGSGTRLTVV.

V usage is TRBV15 and J usage is TRBJ1-2, with D uncertain. This CDR3 comprises 15 residues. Germline-derived CDR1 and CDR2 are LNHNV and YYDKDF (reference sequence). With 0 bases removed from V and 1 base from J, the gap between germline ends came to 9 bases. This chain's CDR3 is CATSRDRSLNYGYTF. As DNA, the CDR3 is TGTGCCACCAGCAGAGATAGGAGCCTTAACTATGGCTACACCTTC.

The chain is built from TRBV2 and TRBJ2-1; 8 bases agree with TRBD2. The CDR3 loop spans 18 amino acids. Germline CDR1 is SNHLY and CDR2 is FYNNEI. J lost 0 bases, V lost 0 bases, and 7 bases had no gene match. The CDR3 coding sequence is TGTGCCAGCAGTGAAGCCCATTCTAGCGGGCGCTCCTACAATGAGCAGTTCTTC. Its protein is CASSEAHSSGRSYNEQFF.

J is TRBJ2-1 and V is TRBV27; maybe TRBD1 (6 bases). The germline V and J ends were trimmed by 5 bases and 8 bases, with 16 bases remaining between them. Per germline, CDR1 MNHEY and CDR2 SMNVEV (reference sequence). The CDR3 runs 14 residues. The CDR3 nucleotides are TGTGCCAGCAGTAGGCCTGCAGGGGTAGATGAGCAGTTCTTC. Translation: CASSRPAGVDEQFF.

V is TRBV9 and J is TRBJ1-2, with D unclear. V shed 0 bases and J shed 8 bases, with 14 bases lying between them. The CDR3 spans 14 residues. The V gene's germline CDR1 is SGDLS and CDR2 YYNGEE. The CDR3 region is CASSVVSGPGGYTF. CDR3 DNA sequence: TGTGCCAGCAGCGTAGTAAGCGGTCCGGGGGGCTACACCTTC.

The chain couples TRBV27 to TRBJ1-1; D not resolved. The V and J ends lost 6 bases and 1 base respectively, with 12 bases between them. The CDR3 contains 14 residues. CDR1 is MNHEY and CDR2 is SMNVEV in the germline V gene (reference sequence). The CDR3 DNA is TGTGCCAGCAGCCCTCGTCCGGGGAACACTGAAGCTTTCTTT. It specifies CASSPRPGNTEAFF.

The chain carries TRBV4-2 and TRBJ2-7, with D maybe TRBD1 (6 bases). Germline lookup yields CDR1 LGHNA and CDR2 YNFKEQ. V was trimmed by 2 bases and J by 2 bases, leaving 13 bases between them. This CDR3 has 15 amino acids. CDR3 loop: CASSQPTGPPYEQYF. CDR3 sequence (DNA): TGTGCCAGCAGCCAACCGACAGGACCTCCCTACGAGCAGTACTTC.

The table lists this clone with a few counts. The CDR3 sequence is CASSDSRGLRGYTF. In DNA form, the CDR3 reads TGTGCCAGCAGTGACTCGAGAGGGCTCCGTGGCTACACCTTC. The chain has TRBV6-4 and TRBJ1-2; no clear D. The CDR3 sequence is 14 residues long. The ends were cut back, 0 bases at V and 7 bases at J, with 12 bases in the middle. The germline V gene encodes CDR1 MRHNA and CDR2 SNTAGT.